Each of the 13 T cell receptor beta chains below was sequenced from the same sample in a study of identifying expanded T cells in peripheral blood. Measured with immunoSEQ multiplex PCR; TCRdb has only the in-frame clones, and not every one. The sample includes 84,000 or so clones, about nine tenths of them seen just once. Source material: blood. The receptor set was obtained from a person aged 18 to 75 in good health.

V is TRBV4-2 and J is TRBJ2-1, with D unclear. This CDR3 comprises 13 residues. Germline V gene lookup returns CDR1 LGHNA and CDR2 YNFKEQ. Between the trimmed V and J ends, which lost 0 bases and 9 bases, there was a span of 9 bases. CDR3 amino acids: CASSQDVVIEQFF. Here the CDR3 DNA reads TGTGCCAGCAGCCAAGATGTAGTCATTGAGCAGTTCTTC.

The chain links TRBV7-2 to TRBJ2-5, with a tentative D call TRBD2 (5 bases). Matching the DNA end better, TRBJ2-7 makes the J call doubtful. The CDR3 has 16 amino acids. Germline-derived CDR1 and CDR2 are SGHTA and FQGNSA. This CDR3 reads CASSPGSGKAAYEQYF. CDR3 in DNA: TGTGCCAGCAGCCCCGGCAGCGGAAAGGCGGCCTACGAGCAGTACTTC.

The V call is TRBV7-8, the J call TRBJ1-1, with D possibly TRBD1 on 5 matching bases. V was clipped by 2 bases and J by 3 bases, with 10 bases between them. The CDR3 totals 14 residues. Germline V gene data show CDR1 as SGHVS and CDR2 as FQNEAQ. CDR3 in DNA: TGTGCCAGCAGCTTATGGTGGGGGGACACTGAAGCTTTCTTT. It codes for CASSLWWGDTEAFF.

The chain recombines TRBV4-3 with TRBJ1-4; D uncertain. The CDR3 consists of 16 residues. The germline gives CDR1 LGHNA, CDR2 YSLEER. V dropped 0 bases and J dropped 0 bases, with 8 bases sitting between them. CDR3 sequence (DNA): TGCGCCAGCAGCCAAGAATTACTCACAACTAATGAAAAACTGTTTTTT. Protein product: CASSQELLTTNEKLFF.

The chain is built from TRBV13 and TRBJ2-1, with D unresolved. The V gene lost 2 bases and the J gene lost 4 bases, with 15 bases spanning the gap. The CDR3 is 16 amino acids. Germline CDR1 reads PRHDT; CDR2 reads FYEKMQ (reference sequence). CDR3 region: CASSLSTRPDYNEQFF. DNA for the CDR3: TGTGCCAGCAGCTTATCGACCAGACCCGATTACAATGAGCAGTTCTTC.

Details on this clone: Other DNA sequences in this sample translate to the same CDR3. J is TRBJ1-1 and V is TRBV15; no firm D call. CDR1 is LNHNV and CDR2 is YYDKDF in the germline V gene (reference sequence). The CDR3 contains 13 residues. Trimming stripped 5 bases from V and 0 bases from J, with 7 bases between. The CDR3 loop is CATSSQMNTEAFF. The CDR3 region has the DNA TGTGCCACCAGCTCTCAAATGAACACTGAAGCTTTCTTT.

The rearrangement links TRBV7-2 to TRBJ2-2, with D unclear. The CDR3 has 15 residues. V was trimmed by 3 bases and J by 4 bases, leaving 12 bases between them. Germline assignment: CDR1 SGHTA and CDR2 FQGNSA. The CDR3: CASSLDGGFTGELFF. As DNA, the CDR3 is TGTGCCAGCAGCTTGGATGGTGGTTTCACCGGGGAGCTGTTTTTT.

This clone has a single count. The chain carries TRBV6-6 and TRBJ2-3; tentatively, D is TRBD1 or TRBD2 (6 bases each). The V and J ends lost 4 bases and 2 bases respectively, with 13 bases between them. This CDR3 is built from 15 residues. Germline V CDR1 and CDR2: MNHNY, SVGAGI (reference sequence). The CDR3 coding sequence is TGTGCCAGCAGTTTCCACAGGGAGGCCACAGATACGCAGTATTTT. Translating it yields CASSFHREATDTQYF.

The genes are TRBV11-2 and TRBJ2-7; possible D gene TRBD2, 6 bases. Germline CDR1 is SGHAT and CDR2 is FQNNGV. Trimming stripped 1 base from V and 3 bases from J, with 10 bases between. This CDR3 is built from 14 residues. The CDR3, as DNA: TGTGCCAGCAGCTTAGTTGGGGGGTACTACGAGCAGTACTTC. It yields the protein CASSLVGGYYEQYF.

V gene TRBV28 combines with J gene TRBJ2-7; 7 positions match TRBD1. J was trimmed by 2 bases and V by 6 bases; bases with no gene match: 4. The germline V gene encodes CDR1 MDHEN and CDR2 SYDVKM. The CDR3 runs 13 residues. Here the CDR3 DNA reads TGTGCCAGCAGCGTCGGACAGGCCTACGAGCAGTACTTC. Translating it yields CASSVGQAYEQYF. Variable domain in full (rest from reference TRBV28 and TRBJ2-7): DVKVTQSSRYLVKRTGEKVFLECVQDMDHENMFWYRQDPGLGLRLIYFSYDVKMKEKGDIPEGYSVSREKKERFSLILESASTNQTSMYLCASSVGQAYEQYFGPGTRLTVT.

This clone was counted once. CDR3 sequence reads: CASSGTSGSSYNEQFF. The CDR3 DNA is TGTGCCAGCAGCGGGACTAGCGGGAGCTCCTACAATGAGCAGTTCTTC. The chain employs TRBV9 and TRBJ2-1; 13 positions agree with TRBD2. The length of the CDR3 is 16 residues. CDR1 and CDR2 (germline): SGDLS, YYNGEE. After removal of 3 bases from V and 0 bases from J, the junction contained 0 bases not matched to a gene.

This sequence joins TRBV28 and TRBJ1-2, with 9 nucleotides matching TRBD1. CDR3 length equals 13 residues. The V gene end was trimmed by 5 bases and the J gene end by 4 bases; junction bases not matched to a gene: 2. Germline V gives CDR1 MDHEN, CDR2 SYDVKM. The CDR3 spells CASSPTGGYGYTF. Written as DNA, the CDR3 is TGTGCCAGCAGTCCGACAGGGGGCTATGGCTACACCTTC.

The V and J genes are TRBV19 and TRBJ1-6, with D perhaps TRBD1 (5 bases). The CDR3 runs to 16 residues. Germline V gene sequence: CDR1 LNHDA, CDR2 SQIVND (reference sequence). V was pared by 5 bases and J by 7 bases, with 18 bases between. CDR3 protein: CASSVRGGSLNSPLHF. CDR3 DNA sequence: TGTGCCAGTAGTGTAAGGGGAGGAAGTCTAAATTCACCCCTCCACTTT.